Detailed here is one T cell receptor beta chain. This entry comes from a study of cytomegalovirus exposure and HLA in healthy donors. The germline V gene has CDR1 SGHKS and CDR2 YYEKEE (reference sequence). Between the trimmed V and J ends, which lost 0 bases and 3 bases, there was a span of 4 bases. This CDR3 region has 13 residues. The PCR made use of 60 Vbeta and 13 Jbeta primers. Measured with immunoSEQ multiplex PCR; TCRdb has only the in-frame clones, and not every one. The data show tens of thousands of clones, with around 66% seen just once and around 16% held by the top ten. The chain uses TRBV5-5 and TRBJ1-5, with D hard to call. The receptor comes from a woman aged 40 to 55 in good health and CMV-seropositive. Sequencing was carried out using PBMCs. CDR3 nucleotides: TGTGCCAGCAGCTTGGACAACAATCAGCCCCAGCATTTT. Translated: CASSLDNNQPQHF. The full variable domain, in which reference TRBV5-5 and TRBJ1-5 provide the parts outside the CDR3, is DAGVTQSPTHLIKTRGQQVTLRCSPISGHKSVSWYQQVLGQGPQFIFQYYEKEERGRGNFPDRFSARQFPNYSSELNVNALLLGDSALYLCASSLDNNQPQHFGDGTRLSIL.